This T cell receptor (beta chain) was observed in a study of T cell changes during pregnancy in multiple sclerosis. Some clones are missing from TCRdb's copy, which holds only in-frame ones; the method was immunoSEQ multiplex PCR. This repertoire shows about 67,000 clones, 80% to 95% found once; its top ten account for roughly 1.4%. CDR3 length: 12 residues. The V and J ends lost 6 bases and 3 bases respectively, with 12 bases between them. Germline CDR1 is SQVTM and CDR2 is ANQGSEA. The chain uses TRBV29-1 and TRBJ2-7, with D perhaps TRBD2 (6 bases). The material was peripheral blood, obtained in the second trimester of pregnancy. This receptor was taken from a female donor with multiple sclerosis, enrolled in a pregnancy study. The chain's CDR3 is CSVELRDYEQYF. The CDR3 DNA reads TGCAGCGTCGAGTTGCGGGACTACGAGCAGTACTTC.